This T cell receptor (beta chain) was recorded in a study of blood T cell repertoires in COVID-19. This CDR3 is 13 amino acids long. V was cut by 6 bases and J by 1 base, with 10 bases left in between. Germline loops: CDR1 SGHRS, CDR2 YFSETQ. Only in-frame clones appear in the TCRdb table, and some are missing; sequencing was by immunoSEQ multiplex PCR. In the table there are hundreds of thousands of clones, nearly 90% of which are singletons. The specimen was peripheral blood. This clonotype was sampled from a man younger than 35 with COVID-19, enrolled during active disease. The chain couples TRBV5-1 to TRBJ1-1; a possible D gene is TRBD1 (5 bases). CDR3 sequence (DNA): TGCGCCAGCAACGCAGGGCCGAACACTGAAGCTTTCTTT. Translated: CASNAGPNTEAFF.